Listed below are T cell receptor beta chains from one sample, sequenced in a study of blood T cell repertoires in COVID-19. The method was immunoSEQ multiplex PCR; TCRdb's version includes in-frame clones alone and lacks a portion of them. The table includes roughly 260,000 clones, 75% to 90% detected once. Sequenced material: PBMCs or T cells enriched from blood (not recorded which). These receptors all come from a woman aged 45-60 years who had recovered from COVID-19. Both conserved end residues are part of each CDR3. D genes are given only for firm matches. Clone size appears in some rows only: once, few, many, or a class for an expanded clone.

.	.	TRBV4-2	TRBJ1-3	TGTGCCAGCAGCCAAGAGAGAGCCAACTCTGGAAACACCATATATTTT	CASSQERANSGNTIYF
.	.	TRBV7-9	TRBJ2-1	TGTGCCAGCGGGGACTGGGGTGAGCAGTTCTTC	CASGDWGEQFF
.	.	TRBV28	TRBJ1-1	TGTGCCAGCAGTTTGGTGGGAGGAGGGAACACTGAAGCTTTCTTT	CASSLVGGGNTEAFF
TRBD2	.	TRBV18	TRBJ2-7	TGTGCCAGCTCAATCGGGCTAGCGGGAGTCGAGCAGTACTTC	CASSIGLAGVEQYF
.	.	TRBV1	TRBJ2-7	TGCACCAGCAGCCATGAGGGTCAGGTCTCCTACGAGCAGTACTTC	CTSSHEGQVSYEQYF
TRBD1	.	TRBV27	TRBJ1-6	TGTGCCAGCAGGACAGGGATGGGGACATCCCTCCACTTT	CASRTGMGTSLHF
TRBD2	once	TRBV7-9	TRBJ2-1	TGTGCCAGCAGCTTAATGGGTCTAGCGGGAGTCAATGAGCAGTTCTTC	CASSLMGLAGVNEQFF
.	.	TRBV5-1	TRBJ2-5	TGCGCCAGCAGCTTGGCCGGGCGGACTCAAGAGACCCAGTACTTC	CASSLAGRTQETQYF
TRBD2	.	TRBV27	TRBJ2-3	TGTGCCAGCAGTTTATCGATAGTAGCGGGAGTAGGGGGAGATACGCAGTATTTT	CASSLSIVAGVGGDTQYF
.	.	TRBV12-3/TRBV12-4	TRBJ1-2	TGTGCCAGCAGTCTTACAGAACTCTATGGCTACACCTTC	CASSLTELYGYTF
TRBD2	.	TRBV5-1	TRBJ2-1	TGCGCCAGCAGCGGAGCGGGAGGCCCGGGGGAGCAGTTCTTC	CASSGAGGPGEQFF
.	.	TRBV27	TRBJ1-1	TGTGCCAGCAGGATCGACAGGAGCGGCACTGAAGCTTTCTTT	CASRIDRSGTEAFF
.	.	TRBV5-6	TRBJ2-7	TGTGCCAGCCGGAGGGAACCCTACGAGCAGTACTTC	CASRREPYEQYF
.	.	TRBV5-4	TRBJ2-1	TGTGCCAGCAGCTTGGATCCAGGCAGCTCCTACAATGAGCAGTTCTTC	CASSLDPGSSYNEQFF
TRBD1	.	TRBV4-1	TRBJ1-3	TGCGCCAGCAGCCAAGACGGCAGGGGGACTGGAAACACCATATATTTT	CASSQDGRGTGNTIYF
TRBD1	.	TRBV5-1	TRBJ1-1	TGCGCCAGCAGCCGAACCACAGGGGTCACTGAAGCTTTCTTT	CASSRTTGVTEAFF
TRBD1	.	TRBV15	TRBJ2-3	TGTGCCACCAGCAGAGATCCGGGTAGGGGGCTTTTAACAGATACGCAGTATTTT	CATSRDPGRGLLTDTQYF
TRBD2	once	TRBV6-5	TRBJ2-5	TGTGCCTCCCGCGGGGGTCAAGAGACCCAGTACTTC	CASRGGQETQYF
.	.	TRBV6-5	TRBJ1-1	TGTGCCAGCAGTCCTGGGAGGAGTGAAGCTTTCTTT	CASSPGRSEAFF
.	.	TRBV29-1	TRBJ1-5	TGCAGCGCTGGACAGTTCAATCAGCCCCAGCATTTT	CSAGQFNQPQHF
TRBD2	.	TRBV28	TRBJ2-3	TGTGCCAGCAGTCCTAGCGGGGAGCCTAGCACAGATACGCAGTATTTT	CASSPSGEPSTDTQYF
.	.	TRBV6-5	TRBJ2-1	TGTGCCAGCAGTTACATACTCCAGCGCTCCTACAATGAGCAGTTCTTC	CASSYILQRSYNEQFF
.	once	TRBV5-4	TRBJ1-6	TGTGCCAGCAGCTCCGGAGCGCAGGGGTCACCTCTTAATTCACCCCTCCACTTT	CASSSGAQGSPLNSPLHF
.	.	TRBV27	TRBJ1-5	TGTGCCAGCAGTAAGGGACATTCCTTGACCCAGCATTTT	CASSKGHSLTQHF
TRBD1	.	TRBV19	TRBJ2-7	TGTGCCAGTAGCGACAGGGGGCACTCCTACGAGCAGTACTTC	CASSDRGHSYEQYF
.	once	TRBV28	TRBJ2-7	TGTGCCAGCAGTCCATCTAGCGTGGGAGAGCAGTACTTC	CASSPSSVGEQYF
.	.	TRBV6-4	TRBJ1-2	TGTGCCAGCAGTCGAGGAATTAACTATGGCTACACCTTC	CASSRGINYGYTF
TRBD1	.	TRBV27	TRBJ2-5	TGTGCCAGCAGACCCGACAGGGGCGGATGGATGGAGACCCAGTACTTC	CASRPDRGGWMETQYF
.	.	TRBV12-3/TRBV12-4	TRBJ1-2	TGTGCCAGCAGTTTTCAGATGGACTATGGCTACACCTTC	CASSFQMDYGYTF
.	.	TRBV27	TRBJ2-1	TGTGCCAGTAACTCGAGGAAGAATGAGCAGTTCTTC	CASNSRKNEQFF
TRBD1	.	TRBV6-5	TRBJ1-5	TGTGCCAGCAGTTACTCCGGACAGGCGAGTCAGCCCCAGCATTTT	CASSYSGQASQPQHF
TRBD2	.	TRBV14	TRBJ2-7	TGTGCCAGCAGCCACCTGACTAGCGGGAGGGTCTACGAGCAGTACTTC	CASSHLTSGRVYEQYF
.	.	TRBV6-5	TRBJ1-6	TGTGCCAGCAAGGCCCAGGGTTACCATAATTCACCCCTCCACTTT	CASKAQGYHNSPLHF
.	.	TRBV7-9	TRBJ1-1	TGTGCCAGCAGCTTAAGCCGAGGAGCCATGAACACTGAAGCTTTCTTT	CASSLSRGAMNTEAFF
TRBD1	.	TRBV27	TRBJ1-5	TGTGCCAGCAGGGGGCTGGGGACAGGGCACAATCAGCCCCAGCATTTT	CASRGLGTGHNQPQHF
TRBD2	.	TRBV19	TRBJ2-7	TGTGCCAGTAGTCGGGCGGGGGTTTCCTACGAGCAGTACTTC	CASSRAGVSYEQYF
.	.	TRBV4-1	TRBJ2-2	TGCGCCAGCAGCCAAAGACAGGCAGGGGCCGGGGAGCTGTTTTTT	CASSQRQAGAGELFF
TRBD2	.	TRBV4-2	TRBJ2-7	TGTGCCAGCAGCCGGCTAGCGGCTACCTACGAGCAGTACTTC	CASSRLAATYEQYF
TRBD1	.	TRBV27	TRBJ2-7	TGTGCCAGCAGCCCGGGACAGTACTACGAGCAGTACTTC	CASSPGQYYEQYF
TRBD1	.	TRBV30	TRBJ1-3	TGTGCCTGGAGTCTCAGGGGGTCTGGAAACACCATATATTTT	CAWSLRGSGNTIYF
TRBD1	.	TRBV6-5	TRBJ1-1	TGTGCCAGCAGCCTTTACAGGGGCGCTGAAGCTTTCTTT	CASSLYRGAEAFF
.	.	TRBV19	TRBJ1-5	TGTGCCAGTCGACATTACAATCAGCCCCAGCATTTT	CASRHYNQPQHF
TRBD1	.	TRBV7-8	TRBJ1-3	TGTGCCAGCAGCCAAGGACAGGGGCGGTACGGAAACACCATATATTTT	CASSQGQGRYGNTIYF
.	.	TRBV7-2	TRBJ2-3	TGTGCCAGCAGCTTAAGGTGGGCCACAGATACGCAGTATTTT	CASSLRWATDTQYF
TRBD2	.	TRBV3-1/TRBV3-2	TRBJ2-7	TGTGCCAGCAGCCCTTCATCGTCGGGACTAGCTATCTACGAGCAGTACTTC	CASSPSSSGLAIYEQYF
TRBD1	once	TRBV2	TRBJ1-4	TGTGCCAGCAGTAGGCAGGGGGCAAATGAAAAACTGTTTTTT	CASSRQGANEKLFF
TRBD1	.	TRBV10-3	TRBJ1-1	TGTGCCATCAGCTTCCGGGACAGCGGGAGTGAAGCTTTCTTT	CAISFRDSGSEAFF
TRBD1	few	TRBV7-8	TRBJ2-7	TGTGCCAGCAGCTTAGGACAGGGGGCTTACGAGCAGTACTTC	CASSLGQGAYEQYF